The entry that follows covers one T cell receptor beta chain sequence. Its antigen is unknown. Base qualities were left out, and no much larger clone turns up one base away. This entry is derived from a study of blood T cell repertoires in COVID-19 (dated by TCRdb to 2019 to 2021). Regarding the complete study: Samples from collaborators originated in the United States, Italy and Spain and spanned both the acute and convalescent phases of COVID-19. The material from the prospective study consisted of cDNA or gDNA derived from T cells, B-cell-depleted T cells, or PBMCs. Subjects who had been exposed to COVID-19, were actively infected with it, or had recovered from it provided the deeply sampled blood TCRbeta repertoires that made up the dataset. The repertoires were released in a freely available public database intended as a resource for research on the immune response to SARS-CoV-2. Samples were obtained from the ongoing ImmuneRACE study (first 160 participants) and from over a thousand subjects provided by 6 global collaborators. Nearly every sample came with metadata listing a de-identified subject ID, COVID-19 status, age in years and sex. Where available, HLA class I and class II types were taken from metadata supplied by the sample provider and were not determined by assay-based typing.

Based on the germline V gene, the CDR1 and CDR2 sequences are MRHNA and SNTAGT. From V the trimming removes 6 bases and from J it removes 11 bases, while the gene matches leave 5 bases of the junction unaccounted for. The CDR3 starts with the cysteine, ends with the phenylalanine, and has 13 residues. The kept DNA is CDR3 alone, 39 bases in frame from the first base. Samples from volunteer blood donors who had recovered from COVID-19 were contributed by a second Seattle source. Whole blood was collected in K2EDTA tubes by collaborating institutions according to the institutions' own protocols. Collaborator samples were shipped for TCRbeta analysis as frozen whole blood, isolated PBMCs, or DNA extracted from either sample type. The paper's findings and limits, for the study overall: Clinical and demographic metadata were provided uncurated, with the amount varying by source and participant.

TCRbeta CDR3 regions were amplified from genomic DNA by means of the immunoSEQ Assay, a bias-controlled multiplex PCR. On the authors' methods: The number of nucleated cells in each sample was estimated by amplification of reference gene primers within the assay. To quantify the absolute abundance of each unique TCRbeta CDR3 rearrangement, sequence reads were collapsed and filtered. For each sample, productive Simpson clonality was calculated as the square root of Simpson's diversity index across productive rearrangements. The table comes from immuneACCESS by way of TCRdb, which keeps in-frame sequences with V and J called. Part of the clones is missing from these tables; in studies checked, under half for an unresolved V gene and the rest for unknown reasons. Clone size and V and J calls were adopted from that table, with D and trimming inferred from the DNA. This sample is represented by 280,000 or so clones; 70% to 90% of them were singletons. Jointly, the top ten make up about 7% of the sample.

The chain is assembled from TRBV6-4 and TRBJ1-6, with 9 bases aligning to TRBD1. What was sequenced was peripheral blood. The TCR originated in a woman aged 25 to 39 who had recovered from COVID-19. The nucleotide sequence reads as follows: TGTGCCAGCAGCGGGACAGGGTTTCCACCCCTCCACTTT. The translation is CASSGTGFPPLHF.